Listed here are 12 T cell receptor beta chains from one sample, sequenced in a study of OX40 agonist ivuxolimab in advanced cancers. Assay used: immunoSEQ multiplex PCR; TCRdb lists only in-frame clones, some missing. The sample lists about 22,000 clones, approximately 88% occurring once. The sample consisted of CD4+ or CD8+ T cells sorted from blood, taken in a trial of the OX40 agonist ivuxolimab. These receptors all stem from an adult with an advanced solid tumor such as melanoma, head and neck, liver or kidney cancer.

This sequence joins TRBV15 and TRBJ1-5; possibly TRBD1 for D (6 bases). CDR3 length equals 16 residues. Between the trimmed V and J ends, which lost 3 bases and 4 bases, there was a span of 16 bases. The germline V gene encodes CDR1 LNHNV and CDR2 YYDKDF (reference sequence). The CDR3 is CATSRGDRLPNQPQHF. The CDR3 DNA reads TGTGCCACCAGCAGGGGCGACAGGTTACCAAATCAGCCCCAGCATTTT.

J is TRBJ1-1 and V is TRBV11-2, with D unclear. The V end lost 1 base, the J end lost 3 bases, and 6 bases lay between the germline ends. Germline-derived CDR1 and CDR2 are SGHAT and FQNNGV. CDR3 size: 13 residues. As DNA, the CDR3 is TGTGCCAGCAGCTTAGTGGGTTACACTGAAGCTTTCTTT. Its protein is CASSLVGYTEAFF.

This clone was counted between two and nine times. A read error may account for a junction end that differs from germline. The chain is built from TRBV7-7 and TRBJ2-2, with 9 bases aligning to TRBD1. Germline lookup yields CDR1 SSHAT and CDR2 FNYEAQ (reference sequence). The length of the CDR3 is 17 residues. CDR3 protein: CASSTGTGITNTGELFF. Written as DNA, the CDR3 is TGTGCTAGCAGCACCGGGACAGGGATAACGAACACCGGGGAGCTGTTTTTT. The variable domain in full, with the rest retrieved from reference TRBV7-7 and TRBJ2-2, is GAGVSQSPRYKVTKRGQDVTLRCDPISSHATLYWYQQALGQGPEFLTYFNYEAQPDKSGLPSDRFSAERPEGSISTLTIQRTEQRDSAMYRCASSTGTGITNTGELFFGEGSRLTVL.

The V call is TRBV19, the J call TRBJ2-1; TRBD2 aligns across 9 bases. CDR1 and CDR2 from the germline V gene are LNHDA and SQIVND (reference sequence). This CDR3 has 15 residues. The V gene end was trimmed by 3 bases and the J gene end by 2 bases; junction bases not matched to a gene: 2. The CDR3 sequence is CASSMGGGAYNEQFF. CDR3 nucleotides: TGTGCCAGTAGTATGGGCGGGGGGGCCTACAATGAGCAGTTCTTC.

This clone counts as medium-sized (0.01 to 0.1%). The CDR3 region has the DNA TGTGCCAGCAGCGTAACCGGGAACTATGGCTACACCTTC. This sequence encodes CASSVTGNYGYTF. V and J are TRBV9 and TRBJ1-2; no reliable D call. With 1 base removed from V and 2 bases from J, the gap between germline ends came to 6 bases. This CDR3 is 13 amino acids long. The V gene's germline CDR1 is SGDLS and CDR2 YYNGEE.

The genes are TRBV6-1 and TRBJ1-2; no clear D. The CDR3 sequence is 15 residues long. Trimming took off 1 base at V and 4 bases at J, with 13 bases between the two ends. CDR1 is MNHNS and CDR2 is SASEGT in the germline V gene. The CDR3 is CASSEESWISYGYTF. The CDR3 region has the DNA TGTGCCAGCAGTGAAGAGTCCTGGATAAGCTATGGCTACACCTTC.

The chain recombines TRBV2 with TRBJ2-2, with 7 bases matching TRBD1. This CDR3 contains 15 residues. Germline values: CDR1 SNHLY, CDR2 FYNNEI. The trim removed 3 bases at V and 6 bases at J, leaving 7 bases unmatched. CDR3 sequence: CASSEGTVFPGELFF. CDR3 nucleotides: TGTGCCAGCAGTGAGGGGACAGTGTTTCCCGGGGAGCTGTTTTTT.

The J gene is TRBJ2-4, the V gene TRBV10-2; D is undetermined. The V and J ends lost 2 bases and 4 bases respectively, with 12 bases between them. This CDR3 is built from 15 residues. Germline loops: CDR1 WSHSY, CDR2 SAAADI. The chain's CDR3 is CASSEAGSEKNIQYF. The CDR3 DNA sequence: TGCGCCAGCAGTGAGGCAGGTTCGGAAAAAAACATTCAGTACTTC.

The count of this clone is one. The chain links TRBV19 to TRBJ2-7, with 11 nucleotides matching TRBD2. After removal of 2 bases from V and 5 bases from J, the junction contained 5 bases not matched to a gene. Germline CDR1 LNHDA, CDR2 SQIVND (reference sequence). This CDR3 spans 15 amino acids. The chain's CDR3 is CASSIFSGRADEQYF. CDR3 nucleotides: TGTGCCAGTAGTATATTTAGCGGGAGGGCCGACGAGCAGTACTTC.

The chain is built from TRBV15 and TRBJ2-3, with D maybe TRBD1 (6 bases). This CDR3 region has 15 residues. Germline V gene sequence: CDR1 LNHNV, CDR2 YYDKDF (reference sequence). The V gene lost 0 bases and the J gene lost 4 bases, with 11 bases spanning the gap. In DNA form, the CDR3 reads TGTGCCACCAGCAGAGAGGGCAGGGGCGCAGATACGCAGTATTTT. Translation gives CATSREGRGADTQYF.

V gene TRBV9 combines with J gene TRBJ2-1, with 11 bases aligning to TRBD2. The CDR3 loop spans 15 amino acids. Looked up from germline, CDR1 is SGDLS and CDR2 is YYNGEE. V was clipped by 4 bases and J by 7 bases; unmatched bases: 7. The CDR3 here is CASSPRLAGRNEQFF. CDR3 nucleotide sequence: TGTGCCAGCAGCCCTAGACTAGCGGGAAGAAATGAGCAGTTCTTC.

This chain joins TRBV7-9 and TRBJ1-1; no clear D. This CDR3 is built from 14 residues. The V end lost 5 bases, the J end lost 6 bases, and 16 bases lay between the germline ends. Looked up from germline, CDR1 is SEHNR and CDR2 is FQNEAQ (reference sequence). The CDR3 DNA reads as TGTGCCAGCAGCCGACCTGGGCGAGGGCCTGAAGCTTTCTTT. Protein: CASSRPGRGPEAFF.